The 22 T cell receptor beta chains below all came from one sample that was sequenced in a study of T cells in Graves' hyperthyroidism and ophthalmopathy. Amplification of TCR beta CDR3 regions was performed using RNA transcripts as template. When the TCR CDR3 underwent first-round RT-PCR, the HTBI primer set was used. Using its own MiXCR run on the multiplex PCR reads, TCRdb lists one record per CDR3 protein. The table lists a few hundred thousand distinct CDR3 sequences, 14% of them singletons. The sample consisted of blood. The receptors here all came from a woman aged 30 to 39 with Graves' ophthalmopathy.

This clonotype was detected ten times or more. The gene calls are TRBV4-2 and TRBJ2-3, with D perhaps matching TRBD1 or TRBD2 (6 bases each). Trimming left V 3 bases short and J 2 bases short, with 9 bases between. The CDR3 spans 14 residues. Germline CDR1 and CDR2: LGHNA and YNFKEQ. The CDR3 loop reads CASSQEGDTDTQYF. The CDR3 coding sequence is TGTGCCAGCAGCCAGGAGGGGGACACAGATACGCAGTATTTT.

This clonotype has a count of ten or more. J is TRBJ1-1 and V is TRBV20-1, with 10 bases matching TRBD1. Germline loops: CDR1 DFQATT, CDR2 SNEGSKA (reference sequence). After removal of 0 bases from V and 7 bases from J, the junction contained 8 bases not matched to a gene. The CDR3 is 15 amino acids. The CDR3 DNA follows: TGCAGTGCTAGAGAACCGACAGGGGGCGCGGTTGAAGCTTTCTTT. It specifies CSAREPTGGAVEAFF.

This clonotype was seen a few times. The V gene is TRBV6-5, the J gene TRBJ1-5, with unresolved D. The CDR3 loop spans 14 amino acids. From germline, CDR1 is MNHEY and CDR2 SVGAGI. V lost 4 bases, J lost 3 bases, and 10 bases lay in between. The CDR3 DNA reads as TGTGCCAGCAGTTTCGGGCCTTTCAATCAGCCCCAGCATTTT. Translating gives CASSFGPFNQPQHF.

This clonotype was counted only a few times. V gene TRBV29-1 combines with J gene TRBJ1-4; TRBD1 agrees at 8 bases. The CDR3 has 12 residues. Trimming cost V 7 bases and J 7 bases; bases outside gene matches: 5. Germline CDR1 SQVTM, CDR2 ANQGSEA. This CDR3 is CSAGQVFEKLFF. DNA for the CDR3: TGCAGCGCGGGACAGGTGTTTGAAAAACTGTTTTTT.

This clonotype has ten or more counts. The rearrangement links TRBV2 to TRBJ2-3; maybe TRBD2 (5 bases). This CDR3 has 11 residues. Trimming shortened V by 8 bases and J by 6 bases, and 9 bases separated the two germline ends. Germline V gene data show CDR1 as SNHLY and CDR2 as FYNNEI. In nucleotides, the CDR3 is TGTGCCAGCCTCATAGCGGATACGCAGTATTTT. Its protein is CASLIADTQYF. Drawing the rest from reference TRBV2 and TRBJ2-3, the complete variable domain is EPEVTQTPSHQVTQMGQEVILRCVPISNHLYFYWYRQILGQKVEFLVSFYNNEISEKSEIFDDQFSVERPDGSNFTLKIRSTKLEDSAMYFCASLIADTQYFGPGTRLTVL.

This chain uses TRBV12-3 or TRBV12-4 with TRBJ1-2; no clear D. This CDR3 is built from 15 residues. V was trimmed by 1 base and J by 5 bases, leaving 14 bases between them. In DNA form, the CDR3 reads TGTGCCAGCAGTTTAGGGCAGATCAGGAGGTATGGCTACACCTTC. Translating gives CASSLGQIRRYGYTF.

The table lists this clonotype with a few counts. The V and J genes are TRBV7-9 and TRBJ1-1, with 8 positions matching TRBD1. V lost 5 bases to trimming and J lost 6 bases; unmatched junction nucleotides: 11. CDR3 length: 15 amino acids. Germline assignment: CDR1 SEHNR and CDR2 FQNEAQ (reference sequence). The DNA of the CDR3 is TGTGCCAGCAGCCAAACACAGGGGGGTTTCGCTGAAGCTTTCTTT. It encodes CASSQTQGGFAEAFF.

In this sample, this clonotype turned up many times. The CDR3 region is CASRGTGLKNSPLHF. DNA of the CDR3: TGTGCCAGCAGGGGGACAGGGCTAAAGAATTCACCCCTCCACTTT. The chain recombines TRBV12-3 or TRBV12-4 with TRBJ1-6; TRBD1 aligns across 9 bases. This CDR3 is 15 amino acids long. With 6 bases clipped from V and 7 bases from J, the junction kept 7 bases outside the gene matches.

This clonotype showed up many times. V and J are TRBV6-2 or TRBV6-3 and TRBJ2-3; D might be TRBD2 (5 bases). V lost 2 bases and J 1 base, leaving 10 bases between the germline ends. Germline values: CDR1 MNHEY, CDR2 SVGEGT. The CDR3 covers 15 residues. The CDR3 DNA follows: TGTGCCAGCAGTTACGATCGCGGGCGCACAGATACGCAGTATTTT. Translation gives CASSYDRGRTDTQYF.

This clonotype was picked up a small number of times. CDR3 nucleotides: TGCAGTGCTAAAGGGGCAAAAGATGGCTACACCTTC. This translates into CSAKGAKDGYTF. The rearrangement uses TRBV20-1 and TRBJ1-2; perhaps TRBD1 as D (5 bases). The CDR3 covers 12 residues. Germline V gives CDR1 DFQATT, CDR2 SNEGSKA (reference sequence). With 4 bases removed from V and 6 bases from J, the gap between germline ends came to 12 bases.

The chain has TRBV24-1 and TRBJ2-2, with D tentatively TRBD2 (5 bases). The CDR3 contains 14 residues. Trimming removed 7 bases at V and 3 bases at J, with 11 bases between. Germline V CDR1 and CDR2: KGHDR, SFDVKD. This chain's CDR3 is CATRGPGYTGELFF. CDR3 nucleotide sequence: TGTGCCACCAGAGGTCCGGGGTACACCGGGGAGCTGTTTTTT.

This clonotype was found many times. The gene calls are TRBV6-2 or TRBV6-3 and TRBJ2-2; D not resolved. The CDR3 spans 14 residues. Trimming removed 7 bases from V and 3 bases from J, with 12 bases in between. Germline V gives CDR1 MNHEY, CDR2 SVGEGT. The CDR3 loop reads CASTTSVDTGELFF. The CDR3 DNA is TGTGCCAGCACAACCTCGGTGGACACCGGGGAGCTGTTTTTT.

This clonotype was found a few times. The genes are TRBV19 and TRBJ2-1; 8 bases agree with TRBD1. Germline V lookup: CDR1 LNHDA, CDR2 SQIVND (reference sequence). V lost 3 bases and J lost 9; bases outside the gene matches: 4. The CDR3 consists of 13 residues. This CDR3 reads CASSIDRGGEQFF. CDR3 sequence (DNA): TGTGCCAGTAGTATTGACAGGGGAGGTGAGCAGTTCTTC.

Ten or more counts support this clonotype. This chain links TRBV7-2 with TRBJ2-2, with 9 bases identical to TRBD1. CDR3 length: 14 amino acids. Germline V gene data show CDR1 as SGHTA and CDR2 as FQGNSA. Unmatched junction bases numbered 4, after V lost 4 bases and J lost 7 bases. The CDR3 reads CASSSWGQGGELFF. In nucleotides, the CDR3 is TGTGCCAGCAGCTCGTGGGGACAGGGCGGGGAGCTGTTTTTT.

This clonotype was seen at least ten times. The chain uses TRBV3-1 and TRBJ2-5; D may match TRBD1 or TRBD2 (5 bases each). In germline, CDR1 is LGHDT, CDR2 YNNKEL (reference sequence). The CDR3 runs 15 residues. V lost 2 bases and J 1 base, leaving 11 bases between the germline ends. CDR3 amino acids: CASSQMAGTQETQYF. Written as DNA, the CDR3 is TGTGCCAGCAGCCAAATGGCCGGGACCCAAGAGACCCAGTACTTC.

There are many counts of this clonotype. This chain links TRBV30 with TRBJ2-7; the match to TRBD2 covers 7 bases. V lost 3 bases to trimming and J lost 2 bases; unmatched junction nucleotides: 7. The CDR3 runs to 14 residues. CDR1 and CDR2 from the germline V gene are GTSNPN and SVGIG (reference sequence). CDR3 DNA: TGTGCCTGGAGCGGGGGGACTTTCACCTACGAGCAGTACTTC. It specifies CAWSGGTFTYEQYF.

Ten or more counts support this clonotype. This chain connects TRBV20-1 to TRBJ2-3; 7 bases map to TRBD2. The CDR3 consists of 16 residues. Germline V gene data show CDR1 as DFQATT and CDR2 as SNEGSKA (reference sequence). The V gene end was trimmed by 3 bases and the J gene end by 2 bases; junction bases not matched to a gene: 11. In DNA form, the CDR3 reads TGCAGTGCTAGCCTGGGATGGCGGGGGTCCACAGATACGCAGTATTTT. This gives the protein CSASLGWRGSTDTQYF.

This clonotype occurred a few times. The genes are TRBV6-4 and TRBJ2-3; 8 nucleotides agree with TRBD2. Germline CDR1 MRHNA, CDR2 SNTAGT. The trim removed 6 bases at V and 0 bases at J, leaving 5 bases unmatched. The CDR3 extends over 15 amino acids. CDR3: CASSNTSGSTDTQYF. CDR3 nucleotides: TGTGCCAGCAGCAATACTAGCGGTAGCACAGATACGCAGTATTTT.

This clonotype came up many times. J is TRBJ1-4 and V is TRBV11-2; D is uncertain. The CDR3 spans 13 residues. Germline values: CDR1 SGHAT, CDR2 FQNNGV. With 5 bases removed from V and 8 bases from J, the gap between germline ends came to 12 bases. The CDR3 DNA reads as TGTGCCAGCAGCCCCGATCTCGGAGAAAAACTGTTTTTT. Encoded protein: CASSPDLGEKLFF.

This sequence joins TRBV27 and TRBJ1-5, with D possibly matching TRBD1 (5 bases). CDR1 MNHEY and CDR2 SMNVEV come from the germline V gene (reference sequence). The ends were cut back, 10 bases at V and 6 bases at J, with 19 bases in the middle. There are 14 residues in the CDR3. The CDR3 reads CATSASPQGQPQHF. CDR3 sequence (DNA): TGTGCCACCTCAGCATCCCCTCAGGGTCAGCCCCAGCATTTT.

Many counts were recorded for this clonotype. The chain joins TRBV24-1 to TRBJ1-1, with TRBD1 as a possible D gene (6 bases). In germline, CDR1 is KGHDR, CDR2 SFDVKD. The CDR3 is made up of 14 amino acids. The V end lost 7 bases, the J end lost 6 bases, and 17 bases lay between the germline ends. The chain's CDR3 is CATRDRQAVSEAFF. CDR3 coding DNA: TGTGCCACCAGGGACCGACAGGCGGTCTCTGAAGCTTTCTTT.

This clonotype has at least ten counts. The genes are TRBV11-3 and TRBJ2-7, with D hard to call. V lost 3 bases to trimming and J lost 5 bases, with 17 bases between them. Germline V CDR1 and CDR2: SGHNT, YENEEA. CDR3 size: 15 residues. CDR3 coding DNA: TGTGCCAGCAGCTTCTCACCGTTCGGATCGGACGAGCAGTACTTC. It encodes CASSFSPFGSDEQYF.